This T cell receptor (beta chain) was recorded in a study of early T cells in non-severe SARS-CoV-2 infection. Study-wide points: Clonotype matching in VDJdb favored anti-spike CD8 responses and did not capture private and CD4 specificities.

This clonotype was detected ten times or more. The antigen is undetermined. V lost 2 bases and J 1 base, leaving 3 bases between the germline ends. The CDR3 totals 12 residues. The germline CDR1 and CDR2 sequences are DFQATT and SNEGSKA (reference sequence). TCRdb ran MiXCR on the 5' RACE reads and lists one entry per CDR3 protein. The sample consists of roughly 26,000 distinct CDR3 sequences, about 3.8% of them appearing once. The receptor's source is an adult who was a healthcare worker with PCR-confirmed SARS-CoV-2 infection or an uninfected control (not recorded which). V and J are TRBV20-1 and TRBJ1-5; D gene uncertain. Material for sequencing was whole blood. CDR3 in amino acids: CSARRSNQPQHF. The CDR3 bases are TGCAGTGCTAGAAGGAGCAATCAGCCCCAGCATTTT.